These 2 T cell receptor beta chains originate from one sample sequenced in a study of T cell clonality in common variable immunodeficiency. Study-wide findings and caveats: In common variable immunodeficiency, TCR beta chains reportedly carried fewer deletions and N-nucleotide insertions.

These TCRs' antigens remain unknown. Profiled with immunoSEQ multiplex PCR; TCRdb holds only in-frame clones, not every one. The sample contains roughly 34,000 clones, none of them singletons. Material: peripheral blood mononuclear cells. The receptors here all came from a human donor with common variable immunodeficiency.

About this clone itself: Coverage ceases 3 residues before the CDR3 finishes, and the germline J gene fills in the end. J is TRBJ2-7 and V is TRBV20-1; 7 nucleotides agree with TRBD2. Germline lookup yields CDR1 DFQATT and CDR2 SNEGSKA (reference sequence). Unmatched junction bases numbered 16, after V lost 0 bases and J lost 2 bases. The CDR3 has 18 amino acids. CDR3 DNA, as far as it was read: TGCAGTGCTAGAGAGTTAGGAGCGGGGACGAGGTGGGCCTACGAG. Residues: CSARELGAGTRWAYE. The full-length CDR3 reads as CSARELGAGTRWAYEQYF.

Turning to this clone: The CDR3 end lies 3 residues beyond the end of the read and is filled in from the germline J gene. The rearrangement links TRBV7-6 to TRBJ1-3, with 9 bases fitting TRBD1. The germline CDR1 and CDR2 sequences are SGHVS and FNYEAQ. The CDR3 is made up of 15 amino acids. The V segment lost 5 bases and the J segment 4 bases; nucleotides outside the gene matches: 6. CDR3 bases read: TGTGCCAGCAGCGGACCCGGGACAGGGGGAAACACC. Translating gives CASSGPGTGGNT. The whole CDR3 sequence is CASSGPGTGGNTIYF.